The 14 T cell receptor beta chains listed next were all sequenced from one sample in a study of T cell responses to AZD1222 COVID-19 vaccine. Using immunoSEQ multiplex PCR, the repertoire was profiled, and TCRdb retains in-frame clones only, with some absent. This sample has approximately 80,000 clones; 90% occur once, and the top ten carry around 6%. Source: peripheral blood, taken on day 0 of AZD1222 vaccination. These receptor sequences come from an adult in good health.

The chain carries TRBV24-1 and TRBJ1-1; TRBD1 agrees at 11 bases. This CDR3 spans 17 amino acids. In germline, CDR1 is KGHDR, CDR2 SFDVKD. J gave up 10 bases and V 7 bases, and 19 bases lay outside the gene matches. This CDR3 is CATSGQGARGVRGRAFF. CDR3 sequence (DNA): TGTGCCACCAGCGGACAGGGGGCTCGGGGCGTGAGGGGTCGAGCTTTCTTT.

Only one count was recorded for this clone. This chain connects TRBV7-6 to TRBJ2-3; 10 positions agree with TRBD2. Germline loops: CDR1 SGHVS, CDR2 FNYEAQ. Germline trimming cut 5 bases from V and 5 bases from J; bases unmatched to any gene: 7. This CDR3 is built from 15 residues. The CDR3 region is CASSSERTSGDTQYF. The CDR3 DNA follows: TGTGCCAGCAGCAGCGAAAGGACTAGCGGAGATACGCAGTATTTT.

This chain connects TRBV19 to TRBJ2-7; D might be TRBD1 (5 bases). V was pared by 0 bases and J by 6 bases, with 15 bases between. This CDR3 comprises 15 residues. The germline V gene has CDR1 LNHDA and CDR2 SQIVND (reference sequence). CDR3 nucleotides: TGTGCCAGTAGTATAGATCCCAGGGCGGTCACCGAGCAGTACTTC. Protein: CASSIDPRAVTEQYF.

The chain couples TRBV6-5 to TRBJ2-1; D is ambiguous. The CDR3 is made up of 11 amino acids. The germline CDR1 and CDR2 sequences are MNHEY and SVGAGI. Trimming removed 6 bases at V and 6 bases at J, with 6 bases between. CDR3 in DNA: TGTGCCAGCAGGGACCCCAATGAGCAGTTCTTC. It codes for CASRDPNEQFF.

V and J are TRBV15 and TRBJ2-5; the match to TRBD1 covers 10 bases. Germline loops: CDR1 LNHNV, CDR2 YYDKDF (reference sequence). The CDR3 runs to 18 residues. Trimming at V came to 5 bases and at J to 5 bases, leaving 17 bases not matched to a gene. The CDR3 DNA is TGTGCCACCAGCCCAACCGGGACAGGGGCCAACTGGAAGGAGACCCAGTACTTC. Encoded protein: CATSPTGTGANWKETQYF. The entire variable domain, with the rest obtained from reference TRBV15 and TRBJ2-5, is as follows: DAMVIQNPRYQVTQFGKPVTLSCSQTLNHNVMYWYQQKSSQAPKLLFHYYDKDFNNEADTPDNFQSRRPNTSFCFLDIRSPGLGDTAMYLCATSPTGTGANWKETQYFGPGTRLLVL.

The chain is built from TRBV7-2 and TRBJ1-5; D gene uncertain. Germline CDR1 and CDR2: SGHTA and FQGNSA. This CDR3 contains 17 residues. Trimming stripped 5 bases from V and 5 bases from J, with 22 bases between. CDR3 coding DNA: TGTGCCAGCAGCCACCACCCGGGTCTTAACGGGGATCAGCCCCAGCATTTT. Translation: CASSHHPGLNGDQPQHF.

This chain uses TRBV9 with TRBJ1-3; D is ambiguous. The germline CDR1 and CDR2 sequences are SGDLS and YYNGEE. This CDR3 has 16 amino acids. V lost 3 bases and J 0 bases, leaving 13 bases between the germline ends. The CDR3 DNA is TGTGCCAGCAGCGCCCACCGCGTTTACTCTGGAAACACCATATATTTT. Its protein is CASSAHRVYSGNTIYF.

The CDR3: CASSFIMGREAFF. CDR3 nucleotides: TGTGCCAGCAGCTTTATTATGGGACGGGAAGCTTTCTTT. The gene calls are TRBV7-2 and TRBJ1-1, with a weak D call TRBD1 (5 bases). The CDR3 covers 13 residues. CDR1 SGHTA and CDR2 FQGNSA come from the germline V gene. V was clipped by 3 bases and J by 8 bases, with 13 bases between them.

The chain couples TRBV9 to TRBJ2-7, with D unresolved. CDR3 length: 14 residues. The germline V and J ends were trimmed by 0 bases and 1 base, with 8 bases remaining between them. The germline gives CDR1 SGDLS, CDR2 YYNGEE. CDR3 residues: CASSVEGHSYEQYF. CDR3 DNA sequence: TGTGCCAGCAGCGTAGAAGGTCATTCCTACGAGCAGTACTTC.

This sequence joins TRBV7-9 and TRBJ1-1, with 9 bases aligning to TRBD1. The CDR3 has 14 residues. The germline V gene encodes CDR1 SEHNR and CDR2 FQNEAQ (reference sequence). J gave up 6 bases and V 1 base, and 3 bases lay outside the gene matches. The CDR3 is CASSLDRGLAEAFF. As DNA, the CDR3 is TGTGCCAGCAGCTTAGACAGGGGGCTGGCTGAAGCTTTCTTT.

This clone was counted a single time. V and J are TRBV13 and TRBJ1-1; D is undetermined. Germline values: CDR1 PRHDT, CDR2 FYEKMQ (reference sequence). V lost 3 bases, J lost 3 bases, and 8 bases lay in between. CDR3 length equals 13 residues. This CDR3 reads CASSLISDTEAFF. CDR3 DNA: TGTGCCAGCAGCTTGATCTCGGACACTGAAGCTTTCTTT.

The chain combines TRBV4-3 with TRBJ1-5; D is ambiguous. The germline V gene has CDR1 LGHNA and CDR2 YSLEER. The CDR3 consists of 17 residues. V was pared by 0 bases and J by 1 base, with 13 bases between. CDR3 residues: CASSQDLVPKSNQPQHF. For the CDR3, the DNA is TGCGCCAGCAGCCAAGATTTGGTCCCCAAAAGCAATCAGCCCCAGCATTTT.

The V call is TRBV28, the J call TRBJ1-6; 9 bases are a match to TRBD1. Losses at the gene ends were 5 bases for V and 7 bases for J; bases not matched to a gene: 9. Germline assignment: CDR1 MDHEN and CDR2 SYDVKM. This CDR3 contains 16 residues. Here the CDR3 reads CASSRYGDRVNSPLHF. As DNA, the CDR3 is TGTGCCAGCAGTAGGTACGGGGACAGGGTAAATTCACCCCTCCACTTT.

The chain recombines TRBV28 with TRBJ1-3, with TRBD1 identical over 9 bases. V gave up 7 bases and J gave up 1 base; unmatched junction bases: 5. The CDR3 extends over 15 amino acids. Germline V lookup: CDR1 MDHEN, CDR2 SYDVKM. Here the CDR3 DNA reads TGTGCCAGCACCCCACAGGGGGCGTCTGGAAACACCATATATTTT. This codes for CASTPQGASGNTIYF.